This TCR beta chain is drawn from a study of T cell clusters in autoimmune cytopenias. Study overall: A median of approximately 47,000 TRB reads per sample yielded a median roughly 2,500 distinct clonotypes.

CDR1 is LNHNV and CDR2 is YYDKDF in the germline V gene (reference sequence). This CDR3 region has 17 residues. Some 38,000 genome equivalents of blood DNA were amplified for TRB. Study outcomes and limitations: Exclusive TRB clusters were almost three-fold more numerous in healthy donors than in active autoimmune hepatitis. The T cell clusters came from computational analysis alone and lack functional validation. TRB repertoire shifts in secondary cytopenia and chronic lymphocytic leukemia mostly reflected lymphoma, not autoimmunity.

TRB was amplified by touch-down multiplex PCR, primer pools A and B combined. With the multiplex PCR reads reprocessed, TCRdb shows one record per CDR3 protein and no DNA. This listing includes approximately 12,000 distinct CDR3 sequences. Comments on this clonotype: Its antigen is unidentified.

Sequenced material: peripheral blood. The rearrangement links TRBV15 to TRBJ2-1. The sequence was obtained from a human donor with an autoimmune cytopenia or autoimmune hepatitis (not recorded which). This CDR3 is CATSRDVGFSSYNEQFF.